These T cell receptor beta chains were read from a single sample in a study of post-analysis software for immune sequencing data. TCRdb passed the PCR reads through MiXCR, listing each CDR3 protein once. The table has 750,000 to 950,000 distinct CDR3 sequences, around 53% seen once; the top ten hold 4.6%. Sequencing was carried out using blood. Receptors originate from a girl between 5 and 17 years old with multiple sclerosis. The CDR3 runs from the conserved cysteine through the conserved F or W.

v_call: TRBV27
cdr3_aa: CASSLAGTSGAYEQYF

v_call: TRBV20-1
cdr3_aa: CSVYPKTSSREQYF

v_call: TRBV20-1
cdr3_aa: CSARGVAGGDSYEQYF

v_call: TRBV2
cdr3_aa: CASSGNQGVFDEQFF

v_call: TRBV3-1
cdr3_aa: CASSQNTLNQPQHF

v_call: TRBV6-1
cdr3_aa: CASGERGNEQFF

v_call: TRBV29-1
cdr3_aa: CGVFFTQGTEAFF

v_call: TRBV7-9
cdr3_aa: CASSPRGETQYF

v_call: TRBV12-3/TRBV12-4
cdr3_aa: CASSEGISGTEAFF

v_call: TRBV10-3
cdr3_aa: CAISESQTGGTQETQYF

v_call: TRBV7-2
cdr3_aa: CASSGDRGLDDEQFF

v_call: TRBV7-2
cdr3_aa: CASSIGRRVGYEQFF

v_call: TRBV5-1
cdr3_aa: CASSLGAAAYNEQFF

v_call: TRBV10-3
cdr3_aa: CAISGPDRASYEQYF

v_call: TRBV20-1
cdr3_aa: CSALNFPGQGGDGYTF

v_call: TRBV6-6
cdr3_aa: CASSTGTRVSYEQYF

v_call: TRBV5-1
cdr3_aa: CASSPGRGPPYGYTF

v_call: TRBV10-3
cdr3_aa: CAIRAGQGNEQFF

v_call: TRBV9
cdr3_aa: CASSVGQREYNEQFF

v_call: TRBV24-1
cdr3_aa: CATSPGDARVGYTF

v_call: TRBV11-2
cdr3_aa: CASSLVPDRGHTEAFF

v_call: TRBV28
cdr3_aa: CASSEDRLNYGYTF

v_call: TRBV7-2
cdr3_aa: CASSLTPGTQYF

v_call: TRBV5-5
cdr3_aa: CASAGGNNYGYTF

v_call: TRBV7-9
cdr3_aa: CASSLVSVEQYF